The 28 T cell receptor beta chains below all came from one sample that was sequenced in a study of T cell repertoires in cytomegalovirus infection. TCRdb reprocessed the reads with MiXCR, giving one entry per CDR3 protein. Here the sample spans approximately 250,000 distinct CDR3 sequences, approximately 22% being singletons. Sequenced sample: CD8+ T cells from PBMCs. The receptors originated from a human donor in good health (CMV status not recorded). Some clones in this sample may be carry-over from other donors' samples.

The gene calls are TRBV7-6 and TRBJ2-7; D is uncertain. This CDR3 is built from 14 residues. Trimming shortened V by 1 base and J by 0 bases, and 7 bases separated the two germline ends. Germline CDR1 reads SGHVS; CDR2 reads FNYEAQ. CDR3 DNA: TGTGCCAGCAGCTTAGAAGGGCCCTCCTACGAGCAGTACTTC. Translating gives CASSLEGPSYEQYF.

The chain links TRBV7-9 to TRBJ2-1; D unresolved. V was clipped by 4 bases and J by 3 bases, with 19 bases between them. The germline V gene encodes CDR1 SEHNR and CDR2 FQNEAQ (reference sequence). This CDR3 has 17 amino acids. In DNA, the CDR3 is TGTGCCAGCAGCTCATCCGGCATATCAAAATTCTACAATGAGCAGTTCTTC. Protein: CASSSSGISKFYNEQFF.

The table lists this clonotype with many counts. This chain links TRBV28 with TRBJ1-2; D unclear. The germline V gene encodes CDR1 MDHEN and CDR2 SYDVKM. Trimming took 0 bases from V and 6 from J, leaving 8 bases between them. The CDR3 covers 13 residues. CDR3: CASSLWGGNGYTF. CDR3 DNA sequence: TGTGCCAGCAGTTTATGGGGAGGGAATGGCTACACCTTC.

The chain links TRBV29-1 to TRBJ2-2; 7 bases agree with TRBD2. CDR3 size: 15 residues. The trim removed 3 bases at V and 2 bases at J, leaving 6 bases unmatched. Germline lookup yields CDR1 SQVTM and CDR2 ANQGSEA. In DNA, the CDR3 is TGCAGCGTTGACCCGGGACTAACCAACACCGGGGAGCTGTTTTTT. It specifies CSVDPGLTNTGELFF.

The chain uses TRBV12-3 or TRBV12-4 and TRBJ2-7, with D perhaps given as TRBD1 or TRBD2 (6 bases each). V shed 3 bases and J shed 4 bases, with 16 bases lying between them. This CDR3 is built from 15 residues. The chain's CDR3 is CASSFLGGIGYEQYF. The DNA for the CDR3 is TGTGCCAGCAGTTTCCTGGGGGGCATAGGGTACGAGCAGTACTTC.

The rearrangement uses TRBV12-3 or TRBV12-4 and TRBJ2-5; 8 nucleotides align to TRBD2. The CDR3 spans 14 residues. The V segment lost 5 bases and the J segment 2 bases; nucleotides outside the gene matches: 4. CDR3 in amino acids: CASSPGLAQETQYF. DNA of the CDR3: TGTGCCAGCAGTCCTGGACTAGCTCAAGAGACCCAGTACTTC.

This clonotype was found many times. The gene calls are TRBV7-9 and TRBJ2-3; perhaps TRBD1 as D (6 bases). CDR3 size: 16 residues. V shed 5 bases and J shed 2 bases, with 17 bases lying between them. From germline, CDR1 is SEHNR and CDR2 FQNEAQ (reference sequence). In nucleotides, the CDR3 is TGTGCCAGCAGCCCTCGTGAGGGGGATTTCACAGATACGCAGTATTTT. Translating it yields CASSPREGDFTDTQYF.

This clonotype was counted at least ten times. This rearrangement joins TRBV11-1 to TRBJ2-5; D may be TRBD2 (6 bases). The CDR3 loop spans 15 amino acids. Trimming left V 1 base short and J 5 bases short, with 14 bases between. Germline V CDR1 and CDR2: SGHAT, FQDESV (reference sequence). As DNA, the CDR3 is TGTGCCAGCAGCTTAGGGTCACGGGGGACCGAGACCCAGTACTTC. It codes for CASSLGSRGTETQYF.

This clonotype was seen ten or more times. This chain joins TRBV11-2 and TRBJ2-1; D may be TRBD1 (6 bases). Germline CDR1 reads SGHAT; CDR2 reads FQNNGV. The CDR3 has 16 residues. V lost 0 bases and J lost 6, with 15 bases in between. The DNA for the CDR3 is TGTGCCAGCAGCTTAGAGTCAGGGGCCGATGGCAATGAGCAGTTCTTC. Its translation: CASSLESGADGNEQFF.

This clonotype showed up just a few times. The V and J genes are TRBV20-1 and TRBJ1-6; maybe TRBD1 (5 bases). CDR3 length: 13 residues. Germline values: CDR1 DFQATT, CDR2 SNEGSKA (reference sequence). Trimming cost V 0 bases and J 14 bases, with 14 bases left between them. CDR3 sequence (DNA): TGCAGTGCTAGAGATGGGACCTCCGTGGCCCTCCACTTT. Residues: CSARDGTSVALHF.

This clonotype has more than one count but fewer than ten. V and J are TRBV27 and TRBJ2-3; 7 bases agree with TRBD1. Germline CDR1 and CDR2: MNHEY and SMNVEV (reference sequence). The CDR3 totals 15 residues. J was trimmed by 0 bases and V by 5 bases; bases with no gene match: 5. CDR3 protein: CASSDFRGSTDTQYF. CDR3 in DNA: TGTGCCAGCAGTGACTTCAGGGGGAGCACAGATACGCAGTATTTT.

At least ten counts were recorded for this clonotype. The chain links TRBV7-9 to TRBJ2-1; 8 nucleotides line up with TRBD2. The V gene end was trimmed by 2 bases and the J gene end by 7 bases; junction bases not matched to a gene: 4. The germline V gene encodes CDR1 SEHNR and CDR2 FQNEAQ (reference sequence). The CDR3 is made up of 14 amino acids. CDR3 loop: CASSLSGGPNEQFF. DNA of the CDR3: TGTGCCAGCAGCTTATCGGGGGGGCCGAATGAGCAGTTCTTC.

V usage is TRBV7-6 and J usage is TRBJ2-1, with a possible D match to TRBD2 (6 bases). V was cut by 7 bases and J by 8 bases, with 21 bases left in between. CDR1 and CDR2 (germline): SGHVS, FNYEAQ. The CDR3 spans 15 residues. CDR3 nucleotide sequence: TGTGCCAGCACCCGCTTTGCCGGGACTTGGTATGAGCAGTTCTTC. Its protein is CASTRFAGTWYEQFF.

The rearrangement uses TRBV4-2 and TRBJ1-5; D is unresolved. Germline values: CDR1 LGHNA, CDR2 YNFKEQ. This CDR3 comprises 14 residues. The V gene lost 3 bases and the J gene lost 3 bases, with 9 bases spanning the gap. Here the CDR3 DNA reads TGTGCCAGCAGCCAGAAGAGGGACAATCAGCCCCAGCATTTT. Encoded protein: CASSQKRDNQPQHF.

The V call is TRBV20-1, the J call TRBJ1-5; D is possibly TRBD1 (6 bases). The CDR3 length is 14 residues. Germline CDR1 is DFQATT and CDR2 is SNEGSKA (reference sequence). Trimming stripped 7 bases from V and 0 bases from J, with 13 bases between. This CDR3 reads CSVPGHDSNQPQHF. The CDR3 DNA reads TGCAGTGTTCCGGGACACGATAGCAATCAGCCCCAGCATTTT.

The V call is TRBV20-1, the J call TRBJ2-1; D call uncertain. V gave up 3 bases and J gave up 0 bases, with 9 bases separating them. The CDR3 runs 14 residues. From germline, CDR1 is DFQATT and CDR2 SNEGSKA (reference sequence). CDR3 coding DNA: TGCAGTGCTAGGGGGATGAGCTCCTACAATGAGCAGTTCTTC. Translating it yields CSARGMSSYNEQFF.

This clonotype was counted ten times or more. CDR3 DNA: TGTGCCAGCAGCCCGACAGGGCATGAGACCCAGTACTTC. It codes for CASSPTGHETQYF. The V call is TRBV6-2 or TRBV6-3, the J call TRBJ2-5; 7 bases are a match to TRBD1. The CDR3 contains 13 residues. The ends lost 6 bases at V and 5 bases at J; junction bases unmatched: 6. CDR1 is MNHEY, CDR2 SVGEGT, per germline.

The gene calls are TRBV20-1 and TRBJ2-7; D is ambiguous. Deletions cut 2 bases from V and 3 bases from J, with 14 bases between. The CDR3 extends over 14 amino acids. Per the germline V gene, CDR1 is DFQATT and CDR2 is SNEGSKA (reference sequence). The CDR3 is CSARFPDVSYEQYF. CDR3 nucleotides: TGCAGTGCTAGATTTCCCGACGTCAGCTACGAGCAGTACTTC.

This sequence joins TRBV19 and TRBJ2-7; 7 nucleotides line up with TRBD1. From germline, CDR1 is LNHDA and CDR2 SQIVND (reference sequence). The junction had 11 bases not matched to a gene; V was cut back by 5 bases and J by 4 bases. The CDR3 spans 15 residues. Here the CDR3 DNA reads TGTGCCAGTAGTTTAGGACAGGATGGGCGATACGAGCAGTACTTC. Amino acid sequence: CASSLGQDGRYEQYF.

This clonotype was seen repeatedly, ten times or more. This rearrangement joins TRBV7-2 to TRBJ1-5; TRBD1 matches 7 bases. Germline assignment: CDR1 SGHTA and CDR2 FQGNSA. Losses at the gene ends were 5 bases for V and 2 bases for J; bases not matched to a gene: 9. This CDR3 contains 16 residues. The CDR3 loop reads CASSLRGNRGNQPQHF. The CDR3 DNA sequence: TGTGCCAGCAGCCTCAGGGGGAATCGGGGCAATCAGCCCCAGCATTTT.

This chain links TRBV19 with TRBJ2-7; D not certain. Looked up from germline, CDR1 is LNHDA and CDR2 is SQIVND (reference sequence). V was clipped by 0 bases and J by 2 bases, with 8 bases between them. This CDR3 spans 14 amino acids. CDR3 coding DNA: TGTGCCAGTAGTATAGATCTTGATGCCTACGAGCAGTACTTC. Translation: CASSIDLDAYEQYF.

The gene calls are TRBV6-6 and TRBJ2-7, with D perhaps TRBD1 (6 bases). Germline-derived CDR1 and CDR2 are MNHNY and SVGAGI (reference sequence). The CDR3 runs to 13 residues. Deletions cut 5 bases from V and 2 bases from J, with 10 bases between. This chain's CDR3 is CASSTGFPYEQYF. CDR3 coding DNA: TGTGCCAGCAGTACAGGGTTTCCCTACGAGCAGTACTTC.

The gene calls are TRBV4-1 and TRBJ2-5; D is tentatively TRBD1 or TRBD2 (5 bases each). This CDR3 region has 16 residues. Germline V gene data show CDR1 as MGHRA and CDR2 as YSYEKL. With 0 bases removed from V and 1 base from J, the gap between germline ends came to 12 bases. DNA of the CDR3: TGCGCCAGCAGCCAAGAGGGGACCGCGACCCAAGAGACCCAGTACTTC. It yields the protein CASSQEGTATQETQYF.

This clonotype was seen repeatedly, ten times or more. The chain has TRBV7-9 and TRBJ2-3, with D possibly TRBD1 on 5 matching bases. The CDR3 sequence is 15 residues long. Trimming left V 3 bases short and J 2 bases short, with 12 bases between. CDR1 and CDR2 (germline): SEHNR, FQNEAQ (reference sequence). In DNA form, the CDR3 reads TGTGCCAGCAGCTTTCTCACAGGAGACACAGATACGCAGTATTTT. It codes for CASSFLTGDTDTQYF.

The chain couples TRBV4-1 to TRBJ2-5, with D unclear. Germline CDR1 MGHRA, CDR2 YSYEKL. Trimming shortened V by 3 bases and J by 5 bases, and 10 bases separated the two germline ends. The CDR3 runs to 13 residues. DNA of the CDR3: TGCGCCAGCAGCCAGGCTCGCCCCGAGACCCAGTACTTC. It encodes CASSQARPETQYF.

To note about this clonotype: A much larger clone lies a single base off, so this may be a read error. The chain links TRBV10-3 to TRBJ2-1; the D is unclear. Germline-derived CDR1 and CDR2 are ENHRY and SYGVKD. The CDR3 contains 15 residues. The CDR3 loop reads CAISEFRSSYNEQSF. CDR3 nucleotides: TGTGCCATCAGTGAGTTCCGATCCTCCTACAATGAGCAGTCCTTC.

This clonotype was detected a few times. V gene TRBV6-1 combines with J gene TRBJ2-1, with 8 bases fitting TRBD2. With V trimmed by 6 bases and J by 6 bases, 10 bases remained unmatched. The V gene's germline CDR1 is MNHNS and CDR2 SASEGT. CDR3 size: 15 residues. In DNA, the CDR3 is TGTGCCAGCAGAAGACTAGCGCCCGTCGTCAATGAGCAGTTCTTC. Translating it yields CASRRLAPVVNEQFF.

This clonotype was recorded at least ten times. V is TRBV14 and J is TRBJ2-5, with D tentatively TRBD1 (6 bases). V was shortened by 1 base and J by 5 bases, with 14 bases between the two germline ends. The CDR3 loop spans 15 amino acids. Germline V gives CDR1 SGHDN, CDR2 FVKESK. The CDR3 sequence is CASSQGPGVWETQYF. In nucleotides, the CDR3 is TGTGCCAGCAGCCAAGGGCCAGGGGTTTGGGAGACCCAGTACTTC.